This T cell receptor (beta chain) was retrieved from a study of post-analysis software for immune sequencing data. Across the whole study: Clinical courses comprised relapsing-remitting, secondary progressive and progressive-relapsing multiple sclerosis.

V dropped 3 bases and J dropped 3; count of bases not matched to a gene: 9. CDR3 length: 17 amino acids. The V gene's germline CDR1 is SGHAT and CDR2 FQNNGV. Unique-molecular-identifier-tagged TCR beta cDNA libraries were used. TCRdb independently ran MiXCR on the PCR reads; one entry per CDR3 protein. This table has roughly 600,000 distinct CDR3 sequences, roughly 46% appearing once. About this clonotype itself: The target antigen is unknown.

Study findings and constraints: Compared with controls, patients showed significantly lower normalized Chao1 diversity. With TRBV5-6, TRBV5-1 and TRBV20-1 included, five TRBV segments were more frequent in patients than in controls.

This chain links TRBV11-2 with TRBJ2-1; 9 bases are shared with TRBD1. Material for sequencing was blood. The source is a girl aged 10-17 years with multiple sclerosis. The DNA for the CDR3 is TGTGCCAGCAGCTTCCTAGGGGACAGGGCCAGCTACAATGAGCAGTTCTTC. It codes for CASSFLGDRASYNEQFF.